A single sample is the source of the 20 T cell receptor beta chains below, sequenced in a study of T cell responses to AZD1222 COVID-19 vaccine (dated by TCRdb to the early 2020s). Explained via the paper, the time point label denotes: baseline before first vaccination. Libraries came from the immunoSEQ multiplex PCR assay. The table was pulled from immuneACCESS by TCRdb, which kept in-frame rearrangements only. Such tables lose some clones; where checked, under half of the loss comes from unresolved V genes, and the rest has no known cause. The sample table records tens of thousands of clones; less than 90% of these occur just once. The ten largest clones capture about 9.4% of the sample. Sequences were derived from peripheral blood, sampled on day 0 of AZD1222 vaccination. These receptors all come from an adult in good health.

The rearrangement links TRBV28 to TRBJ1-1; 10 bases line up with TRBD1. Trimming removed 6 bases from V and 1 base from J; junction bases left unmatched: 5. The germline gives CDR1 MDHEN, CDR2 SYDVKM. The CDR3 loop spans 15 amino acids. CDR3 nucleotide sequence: TGTGCCAGCAGGGTAAGGGACAGGGGGAACACTGAAGCTTTCTTT. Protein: CASRVRDRGNTEAFF.

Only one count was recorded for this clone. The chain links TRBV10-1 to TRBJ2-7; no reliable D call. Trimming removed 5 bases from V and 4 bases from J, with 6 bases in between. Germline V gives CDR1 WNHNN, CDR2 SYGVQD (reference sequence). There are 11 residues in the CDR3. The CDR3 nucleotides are TGCGCCAGCAGTTCAGGATACGAGCAGTACTTC. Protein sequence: CASSSGYEQYF.

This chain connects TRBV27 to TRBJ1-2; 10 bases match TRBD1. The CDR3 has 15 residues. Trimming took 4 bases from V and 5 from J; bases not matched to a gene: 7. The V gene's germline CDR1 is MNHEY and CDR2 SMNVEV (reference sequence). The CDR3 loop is CASSSWTGGTYGYTF. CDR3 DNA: TGTGCCAGCAGTTCTTGGACAGGGGGGACTTATGGCTACACCTTC.

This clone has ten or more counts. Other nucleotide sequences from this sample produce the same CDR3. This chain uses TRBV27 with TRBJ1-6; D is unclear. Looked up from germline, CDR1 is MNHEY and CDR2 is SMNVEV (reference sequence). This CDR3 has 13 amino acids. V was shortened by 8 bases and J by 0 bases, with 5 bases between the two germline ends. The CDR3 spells CASLGSYNSPLHF. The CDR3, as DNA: TGTGCCAGCCTTGGCTCCTATAATTCACCCCTCCACTTT.

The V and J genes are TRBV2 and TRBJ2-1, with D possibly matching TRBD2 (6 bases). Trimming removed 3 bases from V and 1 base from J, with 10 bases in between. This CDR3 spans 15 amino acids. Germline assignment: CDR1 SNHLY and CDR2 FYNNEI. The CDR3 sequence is CASSETAGSYNEQFF. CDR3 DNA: TGTGCCAGCAGTGAGACGGCGGGATCCTACAATGAGCAGTTCTTC.

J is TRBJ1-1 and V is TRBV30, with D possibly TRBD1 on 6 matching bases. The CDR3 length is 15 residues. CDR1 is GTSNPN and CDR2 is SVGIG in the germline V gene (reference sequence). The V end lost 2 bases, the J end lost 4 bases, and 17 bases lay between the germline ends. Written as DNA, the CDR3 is TGTGCCTGGAGTCCAAAAGGGGGTATGATCACTGAAGCTTTCTTT. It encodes CAWSPKGGMITEAFF.

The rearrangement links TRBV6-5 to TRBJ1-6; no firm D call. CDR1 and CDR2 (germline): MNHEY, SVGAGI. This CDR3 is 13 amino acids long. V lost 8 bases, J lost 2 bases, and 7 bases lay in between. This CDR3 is CASWAAYNSPLHF. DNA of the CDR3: TGTGCCAGCTGGGCGGCCTATAATTCACCCCTCCACTTT.

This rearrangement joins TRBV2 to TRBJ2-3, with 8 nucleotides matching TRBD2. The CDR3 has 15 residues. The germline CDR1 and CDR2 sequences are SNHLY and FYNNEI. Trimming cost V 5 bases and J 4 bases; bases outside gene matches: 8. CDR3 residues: CASSTGLAGPDTQYF. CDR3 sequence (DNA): TGTGCCAGCAGTACCGGACTAGCCGGCCCAGATACGCAGTATTTT.

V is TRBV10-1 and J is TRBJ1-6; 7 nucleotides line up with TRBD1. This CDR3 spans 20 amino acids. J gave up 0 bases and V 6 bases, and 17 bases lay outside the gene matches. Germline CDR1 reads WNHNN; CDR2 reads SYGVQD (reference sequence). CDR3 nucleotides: TGCGCCAGCAGCTACGCCCCGGACAGGTGGTACAGCTCCTATAATTCACCCCTCCACTTT. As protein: CASSYAPDRWYSSYNSPLHF.

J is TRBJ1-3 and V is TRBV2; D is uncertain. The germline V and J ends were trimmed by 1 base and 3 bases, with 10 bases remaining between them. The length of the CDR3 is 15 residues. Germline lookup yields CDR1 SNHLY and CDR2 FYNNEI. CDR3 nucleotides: TGTGCCAGCAGTGAAGTGTCGGGCTTTGGAAACACCATATATTTT. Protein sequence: CASSEVSGFGNTIYF. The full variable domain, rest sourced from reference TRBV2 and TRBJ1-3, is EPEVTQTPSHQVTQMGQEVILRCVPISNHLYFYWYRQILGQKVEFLVSFYNNEISEKSEIFDDQFSVERPDGSNFTLKIRSTKLEDSAMYFCASSEVSGFGNTIYFGEGSWLTVV.

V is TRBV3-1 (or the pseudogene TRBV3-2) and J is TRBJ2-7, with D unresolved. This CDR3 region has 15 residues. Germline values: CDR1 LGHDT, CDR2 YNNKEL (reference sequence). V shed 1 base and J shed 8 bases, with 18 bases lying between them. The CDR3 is CASSQVGEVGMKQYF. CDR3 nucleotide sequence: TGTGCCAGCAGCCAAGTCGGAGAGGTGGGCATGAAGCAGTACTTC.

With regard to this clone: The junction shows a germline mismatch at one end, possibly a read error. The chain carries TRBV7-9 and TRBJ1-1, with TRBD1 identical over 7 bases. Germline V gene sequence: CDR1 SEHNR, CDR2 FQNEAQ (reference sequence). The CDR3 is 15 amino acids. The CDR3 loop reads CASSLGGIGNTEAFF. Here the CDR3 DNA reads TGTGCCAGCAGTTTAGGGGGCATCGGTAACACTGAAGCTTTCTTT.

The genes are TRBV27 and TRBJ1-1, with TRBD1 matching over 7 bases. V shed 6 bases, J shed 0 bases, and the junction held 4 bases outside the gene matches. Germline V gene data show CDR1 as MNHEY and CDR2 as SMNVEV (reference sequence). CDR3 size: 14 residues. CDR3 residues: CASRPGQMNTEAFF. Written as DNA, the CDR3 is TGTGCCAGCAGGCCGGGACAGATGAACACTGAAGCTTTCTTT.

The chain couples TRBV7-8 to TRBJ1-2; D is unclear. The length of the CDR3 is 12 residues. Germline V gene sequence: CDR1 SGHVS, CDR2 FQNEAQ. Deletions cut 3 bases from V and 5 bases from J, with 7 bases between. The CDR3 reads CASSFGVYGYTF. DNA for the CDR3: TGTGCCAGCAGCTTCGGGGTATATGGCTACACCTTC. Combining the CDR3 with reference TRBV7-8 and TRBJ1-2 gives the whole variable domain GAGVSQSPRYKVAKRGQDVALRCDPISGHVSLFWYQQALGQGPEFLTYFQNEAQLDKSGLPSDRFFAERPEGSVSTLKIQRTQQEDSAVYLCASSFGVYGYTFGSGTRLTVV.

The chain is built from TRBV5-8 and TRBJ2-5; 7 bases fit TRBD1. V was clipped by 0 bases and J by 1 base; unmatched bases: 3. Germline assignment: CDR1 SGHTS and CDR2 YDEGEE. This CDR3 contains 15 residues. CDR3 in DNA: TGTGCCAGCAGCTTGGGAAGGGACAGCCAAGAGACCCAGTACTTC. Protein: CASSLGRDSQETQYF.

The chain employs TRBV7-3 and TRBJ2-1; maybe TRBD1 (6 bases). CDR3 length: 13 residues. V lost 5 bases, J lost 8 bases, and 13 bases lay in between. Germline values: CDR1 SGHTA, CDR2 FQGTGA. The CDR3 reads CASSPRGSHEQFF. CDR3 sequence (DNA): TGTGCCAGCAGCCCCAGGGGATCCCATGAGCAGTTCTTC.

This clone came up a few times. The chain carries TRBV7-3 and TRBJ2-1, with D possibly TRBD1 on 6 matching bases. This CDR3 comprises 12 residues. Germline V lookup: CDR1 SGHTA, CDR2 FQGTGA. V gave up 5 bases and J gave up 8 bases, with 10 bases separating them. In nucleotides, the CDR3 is TGTGCCAGCAGCCGTTCAGGGGATGAGCAGTTCTTC. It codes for CASSRSGDEQFF.

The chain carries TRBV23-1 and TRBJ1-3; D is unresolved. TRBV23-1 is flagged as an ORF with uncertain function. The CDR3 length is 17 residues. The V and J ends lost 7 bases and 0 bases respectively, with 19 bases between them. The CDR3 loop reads CASNRNGRCTSGNTIYF. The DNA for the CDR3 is TGCGCCAGCAACCGAAACGGGAGGTGCACCTCTGGAAACACCATATATTTT.

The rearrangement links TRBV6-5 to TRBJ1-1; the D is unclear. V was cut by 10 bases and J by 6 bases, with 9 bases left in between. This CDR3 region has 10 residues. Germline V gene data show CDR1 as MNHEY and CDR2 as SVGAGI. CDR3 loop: CATTRAEAFF. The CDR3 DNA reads TGTGCCACCACCCGGGCTGAAGCTTTCTTT.

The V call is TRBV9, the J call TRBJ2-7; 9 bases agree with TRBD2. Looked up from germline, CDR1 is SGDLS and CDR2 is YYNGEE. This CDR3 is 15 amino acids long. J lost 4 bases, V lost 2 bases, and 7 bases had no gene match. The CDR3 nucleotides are TGTGCCAGCAGCGTCTCCGGCGGGGGGGCATACGAGCAGTACTTC. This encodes CASSVSGGGAYEQYF.